This T cell receptor beta chain was identified in a study of blood T cell repertoires in COVID-19. Study background: Whether acute or convalescent, the COVID-19 samples came from the United States, Italy and Spain. In each case, the material was cDNA or gDNA derived from T cells, B-cell-depleted T cells, or PBMCs.

The junction had 8 bases not matched to a gene; V was cut back by 6 bases and J by 5 bases. The CDR3 covers 15 residues. Germline CDR1 is SNHLY and CDR2 is FYNNEI. Per the original data handling: Reference gene primer amplification yielded estimated nucleated cell counts. Libraries were prepared by immunoSEQ multiplex PCR; TCRdb keeps only in-frame clonotypes and omits some of them. That table supplies the V and J calls and clone size; D and trimming were determined from the DNA. The sample shows over 130,000 clones, around 87% of them seen only once. The sequence was collected from a woman aged 60-75 years with active or convalescent COVID-19. The sample taken for sequencing was peripheral blood. The rearrangement joins TRBV2 to TRBJ2-7; 12 nucleotides line up with TRBD1. The CDR3 nucleotides are TGTGCCAGCAGAGCTTACGGGACAGGGGGCGACGAGCAGTACTTC. Amino acids: CASRAYGTGGDEQYF.